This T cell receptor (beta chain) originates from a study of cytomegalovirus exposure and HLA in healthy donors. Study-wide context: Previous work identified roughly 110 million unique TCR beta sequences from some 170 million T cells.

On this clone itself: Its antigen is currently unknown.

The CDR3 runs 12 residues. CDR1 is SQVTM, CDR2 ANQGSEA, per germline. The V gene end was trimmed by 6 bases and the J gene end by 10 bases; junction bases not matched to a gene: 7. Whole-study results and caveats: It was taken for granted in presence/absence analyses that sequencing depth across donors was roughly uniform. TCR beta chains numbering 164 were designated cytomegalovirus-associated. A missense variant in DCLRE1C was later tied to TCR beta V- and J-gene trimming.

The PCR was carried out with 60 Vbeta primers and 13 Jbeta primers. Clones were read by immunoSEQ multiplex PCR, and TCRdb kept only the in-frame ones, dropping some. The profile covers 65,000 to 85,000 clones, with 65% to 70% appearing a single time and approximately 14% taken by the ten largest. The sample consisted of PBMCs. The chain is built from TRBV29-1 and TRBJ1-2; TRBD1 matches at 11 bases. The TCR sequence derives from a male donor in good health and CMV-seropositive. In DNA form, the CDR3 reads TGCAGCGTCCTGGACAGGGGGCATCCCTACACCTTC. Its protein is CSVLDRGHPYTF.